This T cell receptor beta chain was sequenced for a study of long-term antiretroviral therapy in people with HIV. On the study more broadly: The oldest specimens predate the 2015 immediate-ART recommendation by about a decade. Study-wide findings and caveats: Diversity went up after ART and still fell short of transplant donor controls. It was observed that HIV repertoires exhibited narrower CDR3 length ranges than controls.

Held in samples before DNA extraction were about 0.85-11 million cryopreserved PBMC. The authors ran the immunoSEQ assay, v3.0, at survey level. TCRdb keeps only in-frame clones here, not all; method: immunoSEQ multiplex PCR. The sample lists 15,000 to 20,000 clones, about 81% occurring once. The CDR3 covers 16 residues. Between the trimmed V and J ends, which lost 2 bases and 2 bases, there was a span of 13 bases. Germline V CDR1 and CDR2: SGHVS, FQNEAQ. In the case of this clone: Its antigen is unidentified.

V gene TRBV7-8 combines with J gene TRBJ2-1, with D tentatively TRBD2 (7 bases). The specimen comprised unsorted PBMCs, sampled 0.1 years after starting antiretroviral therapy. The TCR comes from a man aged 18 to 29 with HIV. CDR3 in DNA: TGTGCCAGCAGCTTACAAGGGGGGGTCACCTACAATGAGCAGTTCTTC. Amino acid sequence: CASSLQGGVTYNEQFF. Supplemented by reference TRBV7-8 and TRBJ2-1, the full variable domain reads GAGVSQSPRYKVAKRGQDVALRCDPISGHVSLFWYQQALGQGPEFLTYFQNEAQLDKSGLPSDRFFAERPEGSVSTLKIQRTQQEDSAVYLCASSLQGGVTYNEQFFGPGTRLTVL.